A selection of T cell receptor beta chains follows, all from one sample in a study of blood T cell repertoires in COVID-19. Using immunoSEQ multiplex PCR, the repertoire was profiled, and TCRdb retains in-frame clones only, with some absent. The sample lists over 200,000 clones; around 89% were seen once. Sequencing was performed on peripheral blood. The source is a man in his sixties who had recovered from COVID-19. Each CDR3 is given without its conserved first and last residue. Some rows have no size entry. The others give once, few or many, or a class for an expanded clone.

J gene | clone size | V gene | CDR3 protein
TRBJ2-7 | . | TRBV6-2/TRBV6-3 | ASSYWSPSEQY
TRBJ1-1 | . | TRBV6-6 | ASSPGQGRPLNTEAF
TRBJ1-1 | . | TRBV10-3 | AMSTGTSNTEAF
TRBJ1-4 | . | TRBV9 | ASSAYDSATNEKLF
TRBJ1-2 | few | TRBV6-4 | ASSDSGAGYT
TRBJ1-5 | . | TRBV18 | ASSQTGLNQPQH
TRBJ2-1 | . | TRBV14 | ASSQDAGPYNEQF
TRBJ2-3 | . | TRBV10-3 | AITPSGGSDTQY
TRBJ1-1 | . | TRBV7-3 | ASSLQQSTEAF
TRBJ1-2 | few | TRBV5-6 | ASSLYQASGYT
TRBJ1-2 | . | TRBV4-2 | ASSQEEMGPGGGYT
TRBJ2-2 | few | TRBV5-1 | ASSLAGVDTGELF
TRBJ1-2 | . | TRBV30 | AWKRRGRGTGQNYGYT
TRBJ1-6 | . | TRBV6-5 | ASSFTGETLH
TRBJ1-5 | . | TRBV7-9 | ASSLGSTPGGNQPQH
TRBJ2-6 | once | TRBV3-1/TRBV3-2 | ASSPQGSGANVLT
TRBJ1-2 | . | TRBV5-1 | ASSLGLYGYT
TRBJ2-1 | . | TRBV19 | ASSIDRVPINEQF
TRBJ2-2 | . | TRBV5-6 | ASSLDRGHVDTGELF
TRBJ2-5 | . | TRBV15 | ATSRRVLSPQETQY
TRBJ1-2 | . | TRBV3-1/TRBV3-2 | ASSQGQRGYT
TRBJ1-2 | . | TRBV18 | ASSPPAEGYT
TRBJ1-4 | . | TRBV12-5 | ASGRQENEKLF
TRBJ2-2 | . | TRBV11-3 | ASSPSWASGGSEIGELF
TRBJ2-3 | once | TRBV5-1 | ASSSRQPSTDTQY
TRBJ2-7 | . | TRBV6-6 | ASSRAGGSTYEQY
TRBJ2-5 | . | TRBV6-5 | ASSYRRGKETQY
TRBJ2-3 | . | TRBV5-5 | ASTIETRTSTDTQY
TRBJ1-2 | . | TRBV7-8 | ASSLVQTYGYT
TRBJ2-5 | . | TRBV2 | ASSVLAGRGGETQY
TRBJ1-2 | . | TRBV5-6 | ASSSRYGYGYT
TRBJ1-2 | . | TRBV10-3 | AIRQGYGYT
TRBJ2-3 | . | TRBV6-2/TRBV6-3 | ASSAGLVSPDTQY
TRBJ2-7 | . | TRBV2 | ASRGTGGSYEQY
TRBJ1-2 | . | TRBV15 | ATRRTGGARGYT
TRBJ2-7 | . | TRBV7-2 | ASSRRAYEQY
TRBJ2-3 | . | TRBV20-1 | SASFMGQQKNTQY
TRBJ1-6 | few | TRBV5-1 | ASSPYRGLNSPLH
TRBJ2-1 | . | TRBV6-4 | ASSEHTGNEQF
TRBJ1-1 | . | TRBV5-5 | ASSLGGGSMNTEAF
TRBJ1-4 | . | TRBV6-6 | ASSSQQGLEEKLF
TRBJ1-1 | . | TRBV6-5 | AGSWGGQFTEAF
TRBJ1-5 | . | TRBV24-1 | ATSGTGDSNQPQH
TRBJ1-3 | . | TRBV9 | ASSARGNSGNTIY
TRBJ1-3 | . | TRBV27 | ASSSLLESGNTIY
TRBJ1-3 | . | TRBV5-6 | ASSSTTGGAGNTIY
TRBJ2-7 | once | TRBV2 | ASRDFISSYEQY
TRBJ2-5 | . | TRBV13 | ASMDTWSGGLETQY
TRBJ2-3 | . | TRBV19 | ASSIGGGDTDTQY
TRBJ1-1 | . | TRBV10-3 | AISESGAGAGTEAF
TRBJ2-6 | . | TRBV19 | ASSLLAGTSLAGANVLT
TRBJ2-1 | many | TRBV5-1 | ASSFLSGDRGTEKF
TRBJ2-5 | . | TRBV5-1 | ASYDRFRYQETQY